What follows are 5 T cell receptor beta chains derived from one specimen sequenced in a study of preoperative IRX-2 immunotherapy in early breast cancer (dated by TCRdb to between 2019 and 2020). The library was generated by the immunoSEQ multiplex PCR assay. TCRdb's version of the immuneACCESS table is confined to in-frame rearrangements and falls short of the full clone set. An unresolved V gene accounts for under half of the shortfall where checked; the remainder is of unknown origin. The sample contains tens of thousands of clones, 90% of them found a single time. 8.5% to 10% of the sample goes to the ten largest clones. The intended sense of this specimen's treatment or condition label: preoperative locoregional IRX-2 cytokine immunotherapy. Collection took place from a patient treated with IRX-2 immunotherapy. All receptors come from a human donor with breast cancer.

The V call is TRBV14, the J call TRBJ2-2, with D unresolved. Germline CDR1 and CDR2: SGHDN and FVKESK. V was trimmed by 1 base and J by 5 bases, leaving 5 bases between them. The CDR3 spans 13 residues. The CDR3 nucleotides are TGTGCCAGCAGCCAAGTGGGGACCGGGGAGCTGTTTTTT. As protein: CASSQVGTGELFF.

The chain combines TRBV6-1 with TRBJ2-1, with 7 bases fitting TRBD1. This CDR3 region has 14 residues. Germline V gives CDR1 MNHNS, CDR2 SASEGT. V shed 3 bases and J 15 bases; nucleotides not matched to a gene: 14. CDR3 residues: CASSDPGQLQGWFF. In nucleotides, the CDR3 is TGTGCCAGCAGTGACCCGGGACAGCTCCAGGGGTGGTTCTTC.

The count of this clone is one. V and J are TRBV19 and TRBJ1-1; 9 nucleotides align to TRBD1. With V trimmed by 5 bases and J by 3 bases, 7 bases remained unmatched. The CDR3 has 15 residues. Germline V lookup: CDR1 LNHDA, CDR2 SQIVND (reference sequence). CDR3 in amino acids: CASSGRDRVDTEAFF. The DNA of the CDR3 is TGTGCCAGTAGTGGACGGGACAGGGTCGACACTGAAGCTTTCTTT.

The gene calls are TRBV7-9 and TRBJ1-2, with 7 bases aligning to TRBD1. This CDR3 comprises 14 residues. The ends lost 5 bases at V and 7 bases at J; junction bases unmatched: 10. CDR1 SEHNR and CDR2 FQNEAQ come from the germline V gene (reference sequence). The CDR3 nucleotides are TGTGCCAGCAGCCCAACCTTTAACAGGGGTGGCTACACCTTC. Translated, it gives CASSPTFNRGGYTF.

The chain joins TRBV7-9 to TRBJ1-3; D remains ambiguous. V dropped 2 bases and J dropped 0 bases, with 5 bases sitting between them. This CDR3 spans 14 amino acids. Germline V gene sequence: CDR1 SEHNR, CDR2 FQNEAQ (reference sequence). CDR3 residues: CASSLFSSGNTIYF. The CDR3 bases are TGTGCCAGCAGCTTATTCAGCTCTGGAAACACCATATATTTT.